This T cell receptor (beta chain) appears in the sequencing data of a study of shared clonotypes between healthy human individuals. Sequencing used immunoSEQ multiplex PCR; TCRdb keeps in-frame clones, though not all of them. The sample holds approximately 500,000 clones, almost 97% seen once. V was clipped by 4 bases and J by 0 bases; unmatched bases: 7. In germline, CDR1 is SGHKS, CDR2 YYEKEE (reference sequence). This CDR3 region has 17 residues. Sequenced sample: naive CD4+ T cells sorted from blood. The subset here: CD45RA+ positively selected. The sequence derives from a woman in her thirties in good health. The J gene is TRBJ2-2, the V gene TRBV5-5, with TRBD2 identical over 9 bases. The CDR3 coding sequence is TGTGCCAGCAGCCCTCTGGTAGCGGGAGCGAACACCGGGGAGCTGTTTTTT. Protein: CASSPLVAGANTGELFF.